This TCR beta chain stems from a study of blood T cell repertoires in COVID-19. Whole-study context: Nucleic acid was either cDNA or gDNA, and it came from T cells, B-cell-depleted T cells, or PBMCs.

This clone was counted once. How the authors handled the data: Counts of nucleated cells, estimated from reference gene primer amplification, were obtained. TCRdb keeps only in-frame clones here, not all; method: immunoSEQ multiplex PCR. The V and J calls and clone size were taken over from that table, and D and trimming were inferred from the DNA. The repertoire consists of under 150,000 clones, with 80% occurring once and the leading ten covering roughly 4.7%. Germline V gives CDR1 KGHSH, CDR2 LQKENI. Trimming left V 0 bases short and J 7 bases short, with 10 bases between. The CDR3 totals 13 residues.

The rearrangement joins TRBV18 to TRBJ2-7, with a tentative D call TRBD2 (6 bases). This TCR derives from a woman aged 45-65 years with acute or convalescent COVID-19. The source material was peripheral blood. The CDR3 is CASSPPTRGEQYF. The CDR3, as DNA: TGTGCCAGCTCACCACCGACACGGGGGGAGCAGTACTTC.